This entry lists 20 T cell receptor beta chains sequenced from one sample in a study of shared clonotypes between healthy human individuals. The data were produced by immunoSEQ multiplex PCR, yet TCRdb's version contains in-frame clones alone and is incomplete. This table has around 510,000 clones, around 78% appearing once. The sequenced sample consisted of PBMCs. Receptors originate from a woman between 35 and 50 years old in good health. Some clones in this sample may be carry-over from other donors' samples.

CDR3 loop: CASSMGRAPPYNEQFF. The CDR3 DNA sequence: TGTGCCAGTAGTATGGGTCGAGCCCCCCCCTACAATGAGCAGTTCTTC. This chain connects TRBV19 to TRBJ2-1; D gene uncertain. In germline, CDR1 is LNHDA, CDR2 SQIVND (reference sequence). CDR3 length: 16 amino acids. V lost 3 bases, J lost 2 bases, and 14 bases lay in between.

To note about this clone: A read error is possible here, since a much larger clone lies one base away. CDR3: CASSSRFGQGGDTEAFF. The CDR3 DNA sequence: TGTGCCAGCAGCTCTAGATTCGGACAGGGAGGAGACACTGAAGCTTTCTTT. The chain couples TRBV7-3 to TRBJ1-1, with TRBD1 matching 8 bases. The CDR3 has 17 residues. Germline assignment: CDR1 SGHTA and CDR2 FQGTGA. Losses at the gene ends were 4 bases for V and 3 bases for J; bases not matched to a gene: 13.

Details on this clone: Additional DNA sequences in this sample encode the identical CDR3. The rearrangement links TRBV7-2 to TRBJ1-1, with D hard to call. The CDR3 contains 14 residues. V lost 0 bases and J lost 1, with 6 bases in between. Germline CDR1 reads SGHTA; CDR2 reads FQGNSA. DNA for the CDR3: TGTGCCAGCAGCTTAGCGGCAGGGAACACTGAAGCTTTCTTT. Translation gives CASSLAAGNTEAFF.

This chain connects TRBV5-1 to TRBJ1-1; 9 bases map to TRBD1. The germline CDR1 and CDR2 sequences are SGHRS and YFSETQ. The CDR3 has 16 residues. Trimming removed 0 bases from V and 3 bases from J; junction bases left unmatched: 6. Written as DNA, the CDR3 is TGCGCCAGCAGCTTGGAACACAGGGGGCATGACACTGAAGCTTTCTTT. Residues: CASSLEHRGHDTEAFF.

This chain uses TRBV10-3 with TRBJ2-5; 10 bases align to TRBD2. The CDR3 totals 15 residues. The germline V gene has CDR1 ENHRY and CDR2 SYGVKD. With V trimmed by 4 bases and J by 5 bases, 7 bases remained unmatched. This CDR3 is CAISASSGSIETQYF. In DNA, the CDR3 is TGTGCCATCAGTGCATCTAGCGGGAGTATTGAGACCCAGTACTTC.

The genes are TRBV20-1 and TRBJ2-4; tentative D call: TRBD2 (5 bases). V was trimmed by 5 bases and J by 9 bases, leaving 11 bases between them. This CDR3 has 11 amino acids. The germline gives CDR1 DFQATT, CDR2 SNEGSKA (reference sequence). CDR3 sequence: CSARAAGIQYF. The CDR3 DNA reads TGCAGTGCTCGTGCCGCGGGCATTCAGTACTTC.

This clone showed up just a few times. Different DNA sequences within this sample yield the same CDR3. V is TRBV7-2 and J is TRBJ1-5; D is undetermined. This CDR3 contains 13 residues. V was clipped by 1 base and J by 4 bases, with 5 bases between them. Germline CDR1 SGHTA, CDR2 FQGNSA. DNA of the CDR3: TGTGCCAGCAGCTTAGGGAGGAATCAGCCCCAGCATTTT. Translation: CASSLGRNQPQHF.

Points on this clone: Lacking the conserved final phenylalanine or tryptophan, this CDR3 likely reflects a read error. The chain has TRBV7-9 and TRBJ1-3, with no clear D. Germline V CDR1 and CDR2: SEHNR, FQNEAQ (reference sequence). The CDR3 has 14 residues. Trimming removed 5 bases from V and 0 bases from J, with 8 bases in between. CDR3 in amino acids: CASSLQRSGNTIYL. Here the CDR3 DNA reads TGTGCCAGCAGCCTACAACGCTCTGGAAACACCATATATCTT.

The gene calls are TRBV30 and TRBJ2-5; 9 bases are shared with TRBD1. The ends lost 4 bases at V and 4 bases at J; junction bases unmatched: 4. The CDR3 spans 13 residues. Germline values: CDR1 GTSNPN, CDR2 SVGIG (reference sequence). As DNA, the CDR3 is TGTGCCTGGACACAGGGGGCTGGAGAGACCCAGTACTTC. Amino acids: CAWTQGAGETQYF. Combining the CDR3 with reference TRBV30 and TRBJ2-5 gives the whole variable domain SQTIHQWPATLVQPVGSPLSLECTVEGTSNPNLYWYRQAAGRGLQLLFYSVGIGQISSEVPQNLSASRPQDRQFILSSKKLLLSDSGFYLCAWTQGAGETQYFGPGTRLLVL.

V gene TRBV5-6 combines with J gene TRBJ2-5, with 7 bases that match TRBD2. This CDR3 has 13 amino acids. Germline CDR1 and CDR2: SGHDT and YYEEEE. V shed 4 bases, J shed 4 bases, and the junction held 4 bases outside the gene matches. The CDR3 DNA reads as TGTGCCAGCAGCGTTAGACTAGCAGAGACCCAGTACTTC. Its protein product is CASSVRLAETQYF.

This clone has a count of ten or more. The rearrangement links TRBV7-9 to TRBJ1-1, with D unclear. Trimming pared 4 bases from V and 6 bases from J, leaving 9 bases between. CDR3 length: 12 amino acids. CDR1 is SEHNR, CDR2 FQNEAQ, per germline (reference sequence). As DNA, the CDR3 is TGTGCCAGCAGCTCTTTCCCGTCTGAAGCTTTCTTT. Protein product: CASSSFPSEAFF.

The CDR3 loop is CASSQLAGVPNEQFF. In DNA form, the CDR3 reads TGTGCCAGCAGTCAACTAGCGGGAGTTCCCAATGAGCAGTTCTTC. V and J are TRBV6-5 and TRBJ2-1; 11 bases map to TRBD2. CDR1 is MNHEY, CDR2 SVGAGI, per germline. The CDR3 length is 15 residues. The J segment lost 6 bases and the V segment lost 5 bases, leaving 6 bases of the junction unmatched.

In its sample, this clone was seen a few times. The J gene is TRBJ1-2, the V gene TRBV19; no reliable D call. Germline-derived CDR1 and CDR2 are LNHDA and SQIVND (reference sequence). This CDR3 spans 14 amino acids. V lost 4 bases to trimming and J lost 8 bases, with 17 bases between them. The CDR3 loop reads CASSKGPMPRGYTF. CDR3 bases: TGTGCCAGTAGTAAAGGACCGATGCCGCGCGGCTACACCTTC.

This clone was counted a few times. The chain is built from TRBV7-6 and TRBJ2-1; 8 bases are a match to TRBD1. The junction had 4 bases not matched to a gene; V was cut back by 3 bases and J by 3 bases. The CDR3 contains 15 residues. CDR1 is SGHVS and CDR2 is FNYEAQ in the germline V gene. The CDR3 spells CASSFLQGVYNEQFF. CDR3 nucleotide sequence: TGTGCCAGCAGCTTCTTACAGGGGGTCTACAATGAGCAGTTCTTC.

This clone appeared a single time. The J gene is TRBJ2-7, the V gene TRBV4-1; 10 bases agree with TRBD2. The V segment lost 0 bases and the J segment 1 base; nucleotides outside the gene matches: 12. The CDR3 spans 19 residues. CDR1 is MGHRA and CDR2 is YSYEKL in the germline V gene. CDR3 protein: CASSQDSSGSNIGSYEQYF. Here the CDR3 DNA reads TGCGCCAGCAGCCAAGATTCTAGCGGGAGTAATATTGGGTCCTACGAGCAGTACTTC.

This rearrangement joins TRBV7-6 to TRBJ2-5; D possibly corresponds to TRBD2 (6 bases). From germline, CDR1 is SGHVS and CDR2 FNYEAQ. Trimming shortened V by 5 bases and J by 0 bases, and 10 bases separated the two germline ends. The CDR3 spans 14 residues. CDR3 bases: TGTGCCAGCAGCCCCCGGGGGTACCAAGAGACCCAGTACTTC. Protein product: CASSPRGYQETQYF.

The CDR3 bases are TGTGCCAGCAGCAAAGTAACTCCCTGCTACGAGCAGTACTTC. This translates into CASSKVTPCYEQYF. This rearrangement joins TRBV21-1 to TRBJ2-7; the DNA was not used to check the table's D call, TRBD2. TRBV21-1 is flagged as a pseudogene. The CDR3 spans 14 residues.

The chain has TRBV28 and TRBJ2-1; maybe TRBD2 (6 bases). This CDR3 region has 15 residues. Deletions cut 2 bases from V and 4 bases from J, with 12 bases between. The V gene's germline CDR1 is MDHEN and CDR2 SYDVKM. CDR3 in amino acids: CASSLGSSVYNEQFF. The CDR3 DNA sequence: TGTGCCAGCAGTTTAGGGTCTAGCGTATACAATGAGCAGTTCTTC.

Only a few counts were recorded for this clone. The V and J genes are TRBV28 and TRBJ1-3; 7 bases agree with TRBD1. This CDR3 is 11 amino acids long. The germline gives CDR1 MDHEN, CDR2 SYDVKM. CDR3 bases: TGTACTACAGGGGCTGGAAACACCATATATTTT. The encoded protein is CTTGAGNTIYF.

Comment on this clone: Additional DNA sequences in this sample encode the identical CDR3. The gene calls are TRBV7-3 and TRBJ2-1; possible D gene TRBD2, 6 bases. Deletions cut 0 bases from V and 6 bases from J, with 9 bases between. The CDR3 extends over 14 amino acids. The germline gives CDR1 SGHTA, CDR2 FQGTGA. CDR3 sequence (DNA): TGTGCCAGCAGCTTAACCGGGAGCGGCAATGAGCAGTTCTTC. Its protein is CASSLTGSGNEQFF. Variable domain in full (rest from reference TRBV7-3 and TRBJ2-1): GAGVSQTPSNKVTEKGKYVELRCDPISGHTALYWYRQSLGQGPEFLIYFQGTGAADDSGLPNDRFFAVRPEGSVSTLKIQRTERGDSAVYLCASSLTGSGNEQFFGPGTRLTVL.